Following are 25 T cell receptor beta chains from one sample sequenced in a study of Graves' ophthalmopathy and Graves' hyperthyroidism. RNA transcripts served as template for amplifying TCR beta CDR3 sequences. The authors performed first-round RT-PCR with HTBI primers and then a second-round multiplex PCR. MiXCR, applied by TCRdb to the multiplex PCR reads, yields one record per CDR3 protein. The table lists 650,000 to 800,000 distinct CDR3 sequences, over 40% of them singletons. The sequenced material came from peripheral blood. These receptors were collected from an adult man with Graves' ophthalmopathy.

About this clonotype itself: With a much larger clone just one base away, this may be a read error. The genes are TRBV20-1 and TRBJ1-4, with unresolved D. CDR3 length: 14 amino acids. Germline CDR1 reads DFQATT; CDR2 reads SNEGSKA (reference sequence). V gave up 1 base and J gave up 2 bases, with 8 bases separating them. For the CDR3, the DNA is TGCAGTGCTAGAGGGGTGGGTACTAATGAAAAACTGTTTTTT. Translation gives CSARGVGTNEKLFF.

This rearrangement joins TRBV5-1 to TRBJ2-7; 9 positions match TRBD1. CDR1 and CDR2 from the germline V gene are SGHRS and YFSETQ. CDR3 length equals 15 residues. V shed 4 bases, J shed 4 bases, and the junction held 9 bases outside the gene matches. CDR3 sequence: CASSRFPGQGYEQYF. CDR3 coding DNA: TGCGCCAGCAGCCGCTTCCCGGGACAGGGTTACGAGCAGTACTTC.

This clonotype was seen at least ten times. CDR3 DNA: TGTGCCAGCAGAGACCAGGGGCATACCTCCTACGAGCAGTACTTC. Translated, it gives CASRDQGHTSYEQYF. This rearrangement joins TRBV2 to TRBJ2-7; D is possibly TRBD1 (6 bases). The V end lost 6 bases, the J end lost 0 bases, and 15 bases lay between the germline ends. CDR1 is SNHLY, CDR2 FYNNEI, per germline. The CDR3 sequence is 15 residues long.

The rearrangement joins TRBV6-5 to TRBJ1-5; D unresolved. Trimming removed 0 bases from V and 11 bases from J, with 17 bases in between. CDR1 is MNHEY and CDR2 is SVGAGI in the germline V gene. The length of the CDR3 is 15 residues. This chain's CDR3 is CASSYSRRFQETQHF. CDR3 DNA sequence: TGTGCCAGCAGTTACTCGAGGCGGTTCCAAGAGACCCAGCATTTT.

This clonotype has at least ten counts. The chain joins TRBV2 to TRBJ1-2, with 9 bases aligning to TRBD1. This CDR3 comprises 13 residues. Germline assignment: CDR1 SNHLY and CDR2 FYNNEI. The junction had 5 bases not matched to a gene; V was cut back by 5 bases and J by 7 bases. Here the CDR3 DNA reads TGTGCCAGCAGTCCACAGGGGGCGAGTGGCTACACCTTC. It yields the protein CASSPQGASGYTF.

Only a few counts were recorded for this clonotype. One end of the junction fails to match germline, which may point to a read error. CDR3: CASSEQGDFSYEQYF. The CDR3, as DNA: TGTGCCAGCAGTGAACAGGGGGACTTTTCCTACGAGCAGTACTTC. V and J are TRBV10-3 and TRBJ2-7, with 8 bases aligning to TRBD1. CDR1 and CDR2 from the germline V gene are ENHRY and SYGVKD. This CDR3 spans 15 amino acids.

The genes are TRBV11-1 and TRBJ1-4; the D gene is possibly TRBD1 (5 bases). Trimming pared 5 bases from V and 8 bases from J, leaving 18 bases between. The CDR3 runs to 15 residues. Germline V gene lookup returns CDR1 SGHAT and CDR2 FQDESV (reference sequence). The CDR3 sequence: CASSQGVPGREKLFF. In DNA, the CDR3 is TGTGCCAGCAGCCAAGGAGTCCCAGGGCGAGAAAAACTGTTTTTT.

This clonotype was observed at least ten times. V gene TRBV19 combines with J gene TRBJ1-2; 7 nucleotides align to TRBD1. J gave up 7 bases and V 7 bases, and 6 bases lay outside the gene matches. Germline V gene sequence: CDR1 LNHDA, CDR2 SQIVND (reference sequence). The CDR3 is 12 residues long. In nucleotides, the CDR3 is TGTGCCAGTATAGGGACAGCGAGTGGCTACACCTTC. Protein product: CASIGTASGYTF.

This clonotype was counted ten times or more. The gene calls are TRBV9 and TRBJ1-4, with D perhaps matching TRBD1 (6 bases). V gave up 1 base and J gave up 8 bases, with 12 bases separating them. CDR1 SGDLS and CDR2 YYNGEE come from the germline V gene. The CDR3 runs to 14 residues. CDR3 DNA sequence: TGTGCCAGCAGCGTATCAGGGGATAGCGAAAAACTGTTTTTT. This gives the protein CASSVSGDSEKLFF.

As to this clonotype: Possible read error: a much larger clone is one base away. J is TRBJ2-5 and V is TRBV6-1; TRBD2 might be the D (6 bases). The CDR3 is 15 residues long. Between the trimmed V and J ends, which lost 6 bases and 2 bases, there was a span of 16 bases. The germline gives CDR1 MNHNS, CDR2 SASEGT. CDR3 nucleotides: TGTGCCAGCAGAACAGCTAGCGCGCCACAAGAGACCCAGTACTTC. It yields the protein CASRTASAPQETQYF.

The chain recombines TRBV7-6 with TRBJ2-7; tentatively, D is TRBD1 (6 bases). Germline CDR1 is SGHVS and CDR2 is FNYEAQ. The germline V and J ends were trimmed by 1 base and 8 bases, with 12 bases remaining between them. The CDR3 is made up of 13 amino acids. CDR3 sequence (DNA): TGTGCCAGCAGCTTAGGACAGGCTTACCAGCAGTACTTC. Protein product: CASSLGQAYQQYF.

The table lists this clonotype with many counts. This sequence joins TRBV9 and TRBJ2-5; a weak D match, TRBD2 (6 bases). The germline CDR1 and CDR2 sequences are SGDLS and YYNGEE. CDR3 length: 15 residues. Trimming stripped 0 bases from V and 0 bases from J, with 9 bases between. The CDR3 protein is CASSVEGLYQETQYF. CDR3 coding DNA: TGTGCCAGCAGCGTAGAGGGACTGTACCAAGAGACCCAGTACTTC.

Points on this clonotype: At one boundary the junction diverges from the germline segment, which might be a read error. The V call is TRBV19, the J call TRBJ2-6; 7 positions agree with TRBD1. Germline V lookup: CDR1 LNHDA, CDR2 SQIVND (reference sequence). The CDR3 totals 16 residues. This CDR3 reads CAGSRRQGSGAKVLTF. Written as DNA, the CDR3 is TGTGCCGGTAGCCGAAGACAGGGCTCTGGGGCCAAGGTCCTGACTTTC.

Concerning this clonotype: Lacking the conserved final phenylalanine or tryptophan, this CDR3 likely reflects a read error. This chain joins TRBV9 and TRBJ1-2; D possibly corresponds to TRBD1 (6 bases). With 0 bases removed from V and 8 bases from J, the gap between germline ends came to 17 bases. The CDR3 covers 15 residues. Germline lookup yields CDR1 SGDLS and CDR2 YYNGEE. The CDR3 region is CASSVAGQNSGGYTL. CDR3 sequence (DNA): TGTGCCAGCAGCGTAGCTGGACAGAACTCGGGCGGCTACACCCTC.

This clonotype was recorded a few times. The J gene is TRBJ1-6, the V gene TRBV25-1, with a possible D match to TRBD1 (5 bases). V lost 4 bases to trimming and J lost 8 bases, with 21 bases between them. The length of the CDR3 is 17 residues. Germline V gives CDR1 MGHDK, CDR2 SYGVNS. The CDR3 loop is CASSARRGGNVDSPLHF. For the CDR3, the DNA is TGTGCCAGCAGTGCTAGGCGGGGGGGGAACGTGGATTCACCCCTCCACTTT.

The chain uses TRBV4-2 and TRBJ1-1, with a possible D match to TRBD1 (5 bases). The CDR3 has 15 residues. Germline loops: CDR1 LGHNA, CDR2 YNFKEQ. V lost 1 base to trimming and J lost 1 base, with 10 bases between them. This chain's CDR3 is CASSQAGLTNTEAFF. The CDR3 nucleotides read TGTGCCAGCAGCCAAGCGGGACTGACGAACACTGAAGCTTTCTTT.

To note about this clonotype: Because the CDR3 is missing its conserved closing phenylalanine or tryptophan, this is likely a read error. The CDR3 loop is CASSVGGALDTQYS. The DNA of the CDR3 is TGTGCCAGCAGCGTCGGGGGGGCTCTGGATACGCAGTATTCT. J is TRBJ2-3 and V is TRBV5-4; 8 bases are shared with TRBD2. Losses at the gene ends were 4 bases for V and 6 bases for J; bases not matched to a gene: 7. The CDR3 consists of 14 residues. The germline CDR1 and CDR2 sequences are SGHNT and YYREEE (reference sequence).

This chain uses TRBV7-9 with TRBJ1-5, with D tentatively TRBD1 (5 bases). CDR1 is SEHNR and CDR2 is FQNEAQ in the germline V gene (reference sequence). Trimming took 3 bases from V and 11 from J, leaving 14 bases between them. This CDR3 contains 13 residues. CDR3 nucleotide sequence: TGTGCCAGCAGCTTGGGACTGCAAGAGACCCAGCATTTT. Amino acid sequence: CASSLGLQETQHF.

This clonotype was counted ten times or more. The chain is built from TRBV7-2 and TRBJ2-7; weak D call: TRBD2 (7 bases). The germline V gene encodes CDR1 SGHTA and CDR2 FQGNSA. Deletions cut 2 bases from V and 1 base from J, with 15 bases between. This CDR3 comprises 16 residues. CDR3 coding DNA: TGTGCCAGCAGCTTAAGGGGGGGCGCGGGGTCCTACGAGCAGTACTTC. It is translated as CASSLRGGAGSYEQYF.

This clonotype was seen a handful of times. V and J are TRBV29-1 and TRBJ2-1; D possibly corresponds to TRBD2 (6 bases). Per germline, CDR1 SQVTM and CDR2 ANQGSEA. Trimming stripped 7 bases from V and 9 bases from J, with 10 bases between. CDR3 size: 10 residues. The CDR3 is CSGLVGEQFF. The CDR3 nucleotides read TGCAGCGGACTAGTTGGTGAGCAGTTCTTC.

The rearrangement links TRBV11-3 to TRBJ2-7; a weak D match, TRBD1 (6 bases). Germline V gives CDR1 SGHNT, CDR2 YENEEA. The V gene lost 11 bases and the J gene lost 5 bases, with 22 bases spanning the gap. The CDR3 is 14 residues long. The CDR3 region has the DNA TGTGCCTGGATGGCCGGCAGGGGCCCTGACGAGCAGTACTTC. It specifies CAWMAGRGPDEQYF.

J is TRBJ2-2 and V is TRBV5-1, with unresolved D. The CDR3 covers 13 residues. The V gene's germline CDR1 is SGHRS and CDR2 YFSETQ. The V end lost 4 bases, the J end lost 9 bases, and 13 bases lay between the germline ends. The chain's CDR3 is CASSQDRRRELFF. In nucleotides, the CDR3 is TGCGCCAGCAGCCAAGATCGTAGGAGGGAGCTGTTTTTT.

This clonotype was seen more than once but under ten times. A much larger clonotype is one base distant, so this may be a read error. The V and J genes are TRBV2 and TRBJ1-2, with 7 bases aligning to TRBD1. Germline V gene data show CDR1 as SNHLY and CDR2 as FYNNEI. The CDR3 sequence is 15 residues long. The CDR3 loop reads CASSEATGYLYGCTF. The CDR3, as DNA: TGTGCCAGCAGTGAGGCGACAGGGTACCTCTATGGCTGCACCTTC.

Turning to this clonotype: One end of the junction is discordant with germline, which a read error may explain. The chain recombines TRBV10-2 with TRBJ2-7, with a tentative D call TRBD1 (6 bases). CDR1 and CDR2 (germline): WSHSY, SAAADI. This CDR3 spans 16 amino acids. CDR3 bases: TGTGCCAGCAGTTATTCAACCGGGACATCCACCTACGAGCAGTACTTC. Amino acid sequence: CASSYSTGTSTYEQYF.

This clonotype has only a few counts. This chain connects TRBV19 to TRBJ1-5, with D possibly being TRBD1 (5 bases). Germline V lookup: CDR1 LNHDA, CDR2 SQIVND (reference sequence). CDR3 length equals 14 residues. V shed 3 bases and J shed 6 bases, with 12 bases lying between them. The CDR3 loop reads CASSIRAGSQPQHF. In DNA form, the CDR3 reads TGTGCCAGTAGTATTCGGGCAGGGTCTCAGCCCCAGCATTTT.